One and the same sample provided the 20 T cell receptor beta chains below, sequenced in a study of blood T cell repertoires in COVID-19. Assay used: immunoSEQ multiplex PCR; TCRdb lists only in-frame clones, some missing. The sample lists some 230,000 clones, roughly 80% occurring once. Input material: peripheral blood. Receptor source: a woman in her sixties with acute or convalescent COVID-19.

The CDR3 is CASSSGQGGGEQFF. The CDR3 coding sequence is TGCGCCAGCAGCTCCGGACAGGGCGGGGGTGAGCAGTTCTTC. The gene calls are TRBV5-1 and TRBJ2-1, with a weak D call TRBD1 (8 bases). V lost 3 bases to trimming and J lost 9 bases, with 16 bases between them. In germline, CDR1 is SGHRS, CDR2 YFSETQ. This CDR3 contains 14 residues. Using reference TRBV5-1 and TRBJ2-1 for the parts outside the CDR3, the full variable domain is KAGVTQTPRYLIKTRGQQVTLSCSPISGHRSVSWYQQTPGQGLQFLFEYFSETQRNKGNFPGRFSGRQFSNSRSEMNVSTLELGDSALYLCASSSGQGGGEQFFGPGTRLTVL.

The gene calls are TRBV6-5 and TRBJ1-2, with TRBD1 matching over 9 bases. The germline V gene has CDR1 MNHEY and CDR2 SVGAGI. The CDR3 is 14 residues long. Germline trimming cut 5 bases from V and 7 bases from J; bases unmatched to any gene: 8. The DNA of the CDR3 is TGTGCCAGCAGTCCTCTGGACAGGGGACGTGGCTACACCTTC. Its translation: CASSPLDRGRGYTF.

This clone has just a few counts. This chain links TRBV7-8 with TRBJ1-2; possibly TRBD1 for D (5 bases). From germline, CDR1 is SGHVS and CDR2 FQNEAQ. The CDR3 has 13 amino acids. Trimming pared 1 base from V and 8 bases from J, leaving 11 bases between. CDR3: CASSLGLKGGYTF. The CDR3 DNA sequence: TGTGCCAGCAGCTTAGGGCTAAAGGGGGGCTACACCTTC. Together with reference TRBV7-8 and TRBJ1-2, the CDR3 gives the full variable domain: GAGVSQSPRYKVAKRGQDVALRCDPISGHVSLFWYQQALGQGPEFLTYFQNEAQLDKSGLPSDRFFAERPEGSVSTLKIQRTQQEDSAVYLCASSLGLKGGYTFGSGTRLTVV.

The chain couples TRBV6-2 or TRBV6-3 to TRBJ1-5; D may be TRBD1 (5 bases). The germline V and J ends were trimmed by 5 bases and 2 bases, with 16 bases remaining between them. The CDR3 totals 16 residues. Germline-derived CDR1 and CDR2 are MNHEY and SVGEGT. CDR3 region: CASSLEVGRGNQPQHF. The CDR3 nucleotides are TGTGCCAGCAGTCTAGAGGTGGGGCGCGGCAATCAGCCCCAGCATTTT.

This chain connects TRBV2 to TRBJ1-4, with D possibly TRBD1 on 6 matching bases. The germline V gene encodes CDR1 SNHLY and CDR2 FYNNEI. V gave up 3 bases and J gave up 8 bases, with 16 bases separating them. The CDR3 is 15 residues long. CDR3 amino acids: CASSEGGRFGEKLFF. In DNA, the CDR3 is TGTGCCAGCAGTGAGGGGGGGCGCTTTGGGGAAAAACTGTTTTTT.

The V call is TRBV7-9, the J call TRBJ1-1; weak D call: TRBD1 (6 bases). Germline V gene lookup returns CDR1 SEHNR and CDR2 FQNEAQ (reference sequence). This CDR3 contains 13 residues. The germline V and J ends were trimmed by 2 bases and 4 bases, with 8 bases remaining between them. The CDR3 sequence is CASSLQGFTEAFF. The CDR3 DNA reads as TGTGCCAGCAGCTTACAGGGGTTCACTGAAGCTTTCTTT.

The V gene is TRBV20-1, the J gene TRBJ1-1, with D maybe TRBD1 (6 bases). The CDR3 covers 13 residues. Germline-derived CDR1 and CDR2 are DFQATT and SNEGSKA (reference sequence). Trimming took off 3 bases at V and 6 bases at J, with 14 bases between the two ends. DNA for the CDR3: TGCAGTGCTAGTACAGGGTCCGTGGCTGAAGCTTTCTTT. Residues: CSASTGSVAEAFF.

As DNA, the CDR3 is TGTGCCAGCAGCTCGAAGGGACAGGGAAATCAGCCCCAGCATTTT. Its translation is CASSSKGQGNQPQHF. V usage is TRBV7-9 and J usage is TRBJ1-5, with 9 bases lining up with TRBD1. Germline V gives CDR1 SEHNR, CDR2 FQNEAQ (reference sequence). This CDR3 is 15 amino acids long. Losses at the gene ends were 4 bases for V and 4 bases for J; bases not matched to a gene: 5.

The rearrangement links TRBV30 to TRBJ1-1; 7 nucleotides line up with TRBD1. The CDR3 covers 14 residues. Germline CDR1 GTSNPN, CDR2 SVGIG (reference sequence). The V and J ends lost 4 bases and 5 bases, in that order; junction bases with no gene match: 10. CDR3 in amino acids: CAWKGDSRGTEAFF. The CDR3 bases are TGTGCCTGGAAGGGGGACAGTCGGGGAACTGAAGCTTTCTTT.

The genes are TRBV5-4 and TRBJ2-1, with D possibly TRBD1 on 6 matching bases. Per germline, CDR1 SGHNT and CDR2 YYREEE (reference sequence). Trimming stripped 4 bases from V and 2 bases from J, with 16 bases between. The CDR3 has 16 residues. The CDR3 sequence is CASSRTTGHAYNEQFF. CDR3 in DNA: TGTGCCAGCAGCCGTACTACGGGACATGCCTACAATGAGCAGTTCTTC.

In DNA form, the CDR3 reads TGTGCCAGCAGCTTGGAGTTTAGCAATCAGCCCCAGCATTTT. Encoded protein: CASSLEFSNQPQHF. This sequence joins TRBV7-2 and TRBJ1-5; D unclear. In germline, CDR1 is SGHTA, CDR2 FQGNSA. CDR3 length equals 14 residues. Trimming removed 3 bases at V and 0 bases at J, with 6 bases between.

The chain employs TRBV27 and TRBJ1-1, with D hard to call. The length of the CDR3 is 14 residues. Germline-derived CDR1 and CDR2 are MNHEY and SMNVEV (reference sequence). The V end lost 3 bases, the J end lost 0 bases, and 8 bases lay between the germline ends. The CDR3 reads CASSLAPLNTEAFF. Written as DNA, the CDR3 is TGTGCCAGCAGTTTGGCACCTTTGAACACTGAAGCTTTCTTT.

The chain has TRBV7-2 and TRBJ1-4; 7 positions match TRBD1. This CDR3 has 13 residues. The V gene's germline CDR1 is SGHTA and CDR2 FQGNSA. The ends lost 5 bases at V and 7 bases at J; junction bases unmatched: 4. CDR3 coding DNA: TGTGCCAGCAGCCGTGACAGGGTTGAAAAACTGTTTTTT. Amino acids: CASSRDRVEKLFF. Complete variable domain (other parts from reference TRBV7-2 and TRBJ1-4): GAGVSQSPSNKVTEKGKDVELRCDPISGHTALYWYRQSLGQGLEFLIYFQGNSAPDKSGLPSDRFSAERTGGSVSTLTIQRTQQEDSAVYLCASSRDRVEKLFFGSGTQLSVL.

This chain connects TRBV7-7 to TRBJ2-2; D unclear. Germline V CDR1 and CDR2: SSHAT, FNYEAQ (reference sequence). V was cut by 2 bases and J by 7 bases, with 11 bases left in between. The CDR3 totals 14 residues. The DNA of the CDR3 is TGTGCCAGCAGCTTAAACCAAGCCCACGGGGAGCTGTTTTTT. As protein: CASSLNQAHGELFF.

V gene TRBV7-9 combines with J gene TRBJ2-2; maybe TRBD1 (6 bases). The CDR3 sequence is 15 residues long. Germline V gene lookup returns CDR1 SEHNR and CDR2 FQNEAQ (reference sequence). V was cut by 4 bases and J by 0 bases, with 9 bases left in between. CDR3 DNA sequence: TGTGCCAGCAGCTCGCAGGGGCCGAACACCGGGGAGCTGTTTTTT. This translates into CASSSQGPNTGELFF.

The rearrangement uses TRBV5-4 and TRBJ2-7, with 11 bases matching TRBD2. The CDR3 is made up of 16 amino acids. The trim removed 4 bases at V and 1 base at J, leaving 7 bases unmatched. Germline V lookup: CDR1 SGHNT, CDR2 YYREEE (reference sequence). This CDR3 is CASSATSGGLSYEQYF. CDR3 coding DNA: TGTGCCAGCAGCGCCACTAGCGGGGGCTTATCCTACGAGCAGTACTTC.

The chain couples TRBV7-7 to TRBJ2-7; 9 nucleotides align to TRBD2. Germline-derived CDR1 and CDR2 are SSHAT and FNYEAQ (reference sequence). The CDR3 runs to 17 residues. The trim removed 1 base at V and 0 bases at J, leaving 7 bases unmatched. The CDR3: CASSLVLRGGASYEQYF. The CDR3 bases are TGTGCCAGCAGCTTAGTTCTGCGGGGGGGGGCCTCCTACGAGCAGTACTTC.

The chain employs TRBV7-2 and TRBJ2-7; 10 nucleotides align to TRBD2. Per germline, CDR1 SGHTA and CDR2 FQGNSA. V was clipped by 4 bases and J by 8 bases; unmatched bases: 8. The CDR3 totals 14 residues. The CDR3 nucleotides read TGTGCCAGCAGCTCCCAAGCGGGGGGGGGAAAGCAGTACTTC. Amino acid sequence: CASSSQAGGGKQYF.

This clone came up a few times. This sequence joins TRBV5-5 and TRBJ1-5; D gene ambiguous. V gave up 0 bases and J gave up 5 bases, with 6 bases separating them. Germline-derived CDR1 and CDR2 are SGHKS and YYEKEE (reference sequence). This CDR3 spans 13 amino acids. CDR3 region: CASSLGRDQPQHF. CDR3 DNA: TGTGCCAGCAGCTTGGGCCGGGATCAGCCCCAGCATTTT.

The gene calls are TRBV9 and TRBJ1-3; D gene ambiguous. The CDR3 is made up of 13 amino acids. Germline CDR1 SGDLS, CDR2 YYNGEE. Trimming shortened V by 3 bases and J by 0 bases, and 4 bases separated the two germline ends. The CDR3 region is CASSDYSGNTIYF. For the CDR3, the DNA is TGTGCCAGCAGCGATTACTCTGGAAACACCATATATTTT.